Listed here are 22 T cell receptor beta chains from one sample, sequenced in a study of T cell responses to AZD1222 COVID-19 vaccine. TCRdb's table, derived via immunoSEQ multiplex PCR, lists solely in-frame clones and lacks some. The sample contains more than 95,000 clones, 80% to 90% of which appear only once. The source material was peripheral blood, sampled on day 0 of AZD1222 vaccination. These receptors all come from an adult in good health.

The chain recombines TRBV18 with TRBJ2-7; no firm D call. The CDR3 is 13 residues long. Looked up from germline, CDR1 is KGHSH and CDR2 is LQKENI. Trimming cost V 2 bases and J 3 bases, with 8 bases left between them. The CDR3 sequence: CASSPNADYEQYF. In nucleotides, the CDR3 is TGTGCCAGCTCACCAAATGCGGACTACGAGCAGTACTTC.

This clone has more than one count but fewer than ten. Written as DNA, the CDR3 is TGTGCCAGCAGTTTAAGTTGGGCTAGCGATAGCACAGATACGCAGTATTTT. It codes for CASSLSWASDSTDTQYF. The chain employs TRBV28 and TRBJ2-3; maybe TRBD2 (6 bases). Per germline, CDR1 MDHEN and CDR2 SYDVKM. Trimming removed 2 bases from V and 0 bases from J, with 15 bases in between. CDR3 length equals 17 residues.

V and J are TRBV19 and TRBJ1-2; the D is unclear. CDR3 length equals 12 residues. Per the germline V gene, CDR1 is LNHDA and CDR2 is SQIVND (reference sequence). Trimming took 5 bases from V and 5 from J, leaving 9 bases between them. This CDR3 reads CASSPKGYGYTF. CDR3 coding DNA: TGTGCCAGTAGTCCCAAGGGATATGGCTACACCTTC.

V usage is TRBV2 and J usage is TRBJ1-2; D unclear. Germline V gene data show CDR1 as SNHLY and CDR2 as FYNNEI. V lost 7 bases to trimming and J lost 4 bases, with 16 bases between them. The CDR3 is made up of 14 amino acids. For the CDR3, the DNA is TGTGCCAGCAAAGACACCGCGGGGAGCTATGGCTACACCTTC. Its protein is CASKDTAGSYGYTF.

V gene TRBV9 combines with J gene TRBJ1-1, with 7 nucleotides matching TRBD1. There are 14 residues in the CDR3. CDR1 SGDLS and CDR2 YYNGEE come from the germline V gene. J was trimmed by 6 bases and V by 4 bases; bases with no gene match: 9. CDR3 in amino acids: CASSQLRDSPEAFF. In nucleotides, the CDR3 is TGTGCCAGCAGCCAACTCCGGGACAGCCCTGAAGCTTTCTTT.

The rearrangement links TRBV7-9 to TRBJ2-1, with 13 bases that match TRBD2. In germline, CDR1 is SEHNR, CDR2 FQNEAQ (reference sequence). Trimming cost V 5 bases and J 1 base; bases outside gene matches: 2. The CDR3 covers 16 residues. In DNA, the CDR3 is TGTGCCAGCAGCCCGACTAGCGGGGGGTCCTACAATGAGCAGTTCTTC. Translation: CASSPTSGGSYNEQFF.

This clone was picked up a small number of times. V gene TRBV18 combines with J gene TRBJ1-1, with a possible D match to TRBD1 (5 bases). Trimming cost V 4 bases and J 1 base, with 10 bases left between them. The CDR3 loop spans 14 amino acids. Germline CDR1 reads KGHSH; CDR2 reads LQKENI. The CDR3 loop reads CASSRTRGNTEAFF. In DNA, the CDR3 is TGTGCCAGCTCACGGACTAGGGGGAACACTGAAGCTTTCTTT.

This chain links TRBV7-9 with TRBJ1-3, with TRBD1 identical over 7 bases. Looked up from germline, CDR1 is SEHNR and CDR2 is FQNEAQ (reference sequence). The J segment lost 0 bases and the V segment lost 2 bases, leaving 4 bases of the junction unmatched. The CDR3 totals 16 residues. CDR3 bases: TGTGCCAGCAGCTTAAACAGGGGAAGCTCTGGAAACACCATATATTTT. This gives the protein CASSLNRGSSGNTIYF.

The chain couples TRBV15 to TRBJ1-6, with TRBD1 as a possible D gene (5 bases). The V end was cut by 5 bases, the J end by 7 bases, with 15 bases between. The germline V gene encodes CDR1 LNHNV and CDR2 YYDKDF (reference sequence). There are 15 residues in the CDR3. As DNA, the CDR3 is TGTGCCACCAGCGCCCGGGACCCGGGGAATTCACCCCTCCACTTT. This translates into CATSARDPGNSPLHF. Looking up the rest from reference TRBV15 and TRBJ1-6 gives the full variable domain: DAMVIQNPRYQVTQFGKPVTLSCSQTLNHNVMYWYQQKSSQAPKLLFHYYDKDFNNEADTPDNFQSRRPNTSFCFLDIRSPGLGDTAMYLCATSARDPGNSPLHFGNGTRLTVT.

DNA of the CDR3: TGTGCCAGCACTCGCACGATGGGACAGTTCTTC. Its protein is CASTRTMGQFF. V is TRBV2 and J is TRBJ2-1, with D unclear. The V gene lost 7 bases and the J gene lost 13 bases, with 14 bases spanning the gap. This CDR3 has 11 residues. Germline CDR1 SNHLY, CDR2 FYNNEI.

V usage is TRBV5-1 and J usage is TRBJ1-3; TRBD1 is a possible D gene (5 bases). V lost 7 bases and J 4 bases, leaving 12 bases between the germline ends. Germline CDR1 SGHRS, CDR2 YFSETQ. The CDR3 totals 13 residues. The CDR3 bases are TGCGCCAGCGCGCCGGGGGGAGGAAACACCATATATTTT. Its protein is CASAPGGGNTIYF.

V usage is TRBV4-3 and J usage is TRBJ1-5; tentative D call: TRBD1 (5 bases). Germline assignment: CDR1 LGHNA and CDR2 YSLEER. V was trimmed by 3 bases and J by 6 bases, leaving 9 bases between them. There are 13 residues in the CDR3. The CDR3 DNA sequence: TGCGCCAGCAGCCAGAGGGGATTTCAGCCCCAGCATTTT. Translation gives CASSQRGFQPQHF.

This chain joins TRBV7-9 and TRBJ1-5; TRBD1 might be the D (6 bases). Trimming cost V 4 bases and J 6 bases, with 19 bases left between them. Germline CDR1 reads SEHNR; CDR2 reads FQNEAQ (reference sequence). The CDR3 extends over 16 amino acids. CDR3 sequence: CASSSQNGQFGQPQHF. In DNA form, the CDR3 reads TGTGCCAGCAGCTCACAGAACGGACAGTTTGGTCAGCCCCAGCATTTT.

This chain uses TRBV2 with TRBJ1-1; 7 bases agree with TRBD1. Trimming at V came to 4 bases and at J to 4 bases, leaving 0 bases not matched to a gene. The CDR3 spans 12 residues. CDR1 and CDR2 from the germline V gene are SNHLY and FYNNEI. In DNA, the CDR3 is TGTGCCAGCAGTGGGGACAGCACTGAAGCTTTCTTT. Its protein is CASSGDSTEAFF.

V usage is TRBV7-2 and J usage is TRBJ1-2, with TRBD1 matching 10 bases. Germline V gives CDR1 SGHTA, CDR2 FQGNSA. J was trimmed by 3 bases and V by 4 bases; bases with no gene match: 5. This CDR3 is 15 amino acids long. DNA for the CDR3: TGTGCCAGCAGCTCCGACAGGGGGCGAGACTATGGCTACACCTTC. Translated, it gives CASSSDRGRDYGYTF.

The sample holds one count of this clone. This sequence joins TRBV13 and TRBJ1-2; 7 bases match TRBD1. The CDR3 contains 16 residues. Per germline, CDR1 PRHDT and CDR2 FYEKMQ (reference sequence). The ends lost 5 bases at V and 1 base at J; junction bases unmatched: 10. DNA for the CDR3: TGTGCCAGCAGCACCCGGACAGGCTACGATAACTATGGCTACACCTTC. This codes for CASSTRTGYDNYGYTF. Full variable domain (remainder filled in from reference TRBV13 and TRBJ1-2): AAGVIQSPRHLIKEKRETATLKCYPIPRHDTVYWYQQGPGQDPQFLISFYEKMQSDKGSIPDRFSAQQFSDYHSELNMSSLELGDSALYFCASSTRTGYDNYGYTFGSGTRLTVV.

The chain has TRBV5-1 and TRBJ1-1; a possible D gene is TRBD1 (6 bases). V dropped 0 bases and J dropped 6 bases, with 9 bases sitting between them. Looked up from germline, CDR1 is SGHRS and CDR2 is YFSETQ. The CDR3 extends over 13 amino acids. CDR3 amino acids: CASSLERGPEAFF. In DNA form, the CDR3 reads TGCGCCAGCAGCTTGGAACGGGGGCCTGAAGCTTTCTTT.

The chain combines TRBV7-2 with TRBJ2-3, with TRBD2 matching 8 bases. CDR1 and CDR2 (germline): SGHTA, FQGNSA. The CDR3 is 14 amino acids. The junction had 5 bases not matched to a gene; V was cut back by 8 bases and J by 1 base. CDR3 sequence (DNA): TGTGCCAGCTCTAGCGGGTCGGGCACAGATACGCAGTATTTT. Protein sequence: CASSSGSGTDTQYF. Using reference TRBV7-2 and TRBJ2-3 for the parts outside the CDR3, the full variable domain is GAGVSQSPSNKVTEKGKDVELRCDPISGHTALYWYRQSLGQGLEFLIYFQGNSAPDKSGLPSDRFSAERTGGSVSTLTIQRTQQEDSAVYLCASSSGSGTDTQYFGPGTRLTVL.

The chain joins TRBV12-3 or TRBV12-4 to TRBJ2-1; D remains ambiguous. V gave up 1 base and J gave up 4 bases, with 5 bases separating them. CDR3 length equals 13 residues. The CDR3 sequence: CASSLDSYNEQFF. In DNA, the CDR3 is TGTGCCAGCAGTTTAGACTCGTACAATGAGCAGTTCTTC.

The gene calls are TRBV14 and TRBJ1-1; maybe TRBD1 (6 bases). Trimming pared 0 bases from V and 1 base from J, leaving 15 bases between. CDR1 and CDR2 (germline): SGHDN, FVKESK. The CDR3 is made up of 17 amino acids. The CDR3 loop is CASSQDWGTGRNTEAFF. CDR3 nucleotide sequence: TGTGCCAGCAGCCAAGATTGGGGTACAGGGAGGAACACTGAAGCTTTCTTT.

The chain employs TRBV6-6 and TRBJ1-2, with 8 bases that match TRBD1. This CDR3 is built from 13 residues. The ends lost 5 bases at V and 4 bases at J; junction bases unmatched: 3. From germline, CDR1 is MNHNY and CDR2 SVGAGI (reference sequence). CDR3 DNA: TGTGCCAGCAGTGCAGGACAGGGCTATGGCTACACCTTC. This codes for CASSAGQGYGYTF.

The chain links TRBV6-1 to TRBJ1-5; the match to TRBD1 covers 9 bases. Per the germline V gene, CDR1 is MNHNS and CDR2 is SASEGT. The CDR3 covers 18 residues. The V segment lost 0 bases and the J segment 6 bases; nucleotides outside the gene matches: 12. CDR3 protein: CASSEALGTGYIGQPQHF. The CDR3 bases are TGTGCCAGCAGTGAAGCGCTAGGGACAGGGTACATCGGTCAGCCCCAGCATTTT.